The table lists the clone carrying this T cell receptor (beta chain) with a few counts. Its target is not known. The authors reverse transcribed all of the isolated RNA, so sequencing captured expressed TCRB transcripts. Generated by immunoSEQ multiplex PCR, the TCRdb table keeps only in-frame clones and is missing some. This table holds about 340,000 clones, about a tenth found once. Germline values: CDR1 SEHNR, CDR2 FQNEAQ (reference sequence). There are 14 residues in the CDR3. V lost 5 bases and J lost 10, with 15 bases in between. The entry originates in a study of beta chain features in type 1 diabetes. Overall study: Sorted cells examined across all samples numbered roughly 99,000,000.

Sorting that relied on CD45RO/CCR7/CD25/CD127/CD95/CD27 yielded CD4+ naive, central memory, regulatory and stem cell-like memory cells. General study findings and limits: The influence of HLA type on TCRB rearrangement stayed undetermined. Patients showed naive, central memory and Treg TCRB repertoires that appeared more similar than those of healthy donors. Moderately but significantly shorter TCRB CDR3s were found in Type 1 diabetes patients in all four CD4+ subsets.

The J gene is TRBJ1-6, the V gene TRBV7-9; D is unclear. The receptor was isolated from a man aged 25-45 years with type 1 diabetes. The sample comprised central memory CD4+ T cells from blood. The CDR3 region has the DNA TGTGCCAGCAGCCCCTTGGCGGGCTGGTCACCCCTCCACTTT. It translates to CASSPLAGWSPLHF.